This T cell receptor beta chain was recorded in a study of CD8 T cells in Susac syndrome (dated by TCRdb to about 2019). At the level of the whole study: Repertoire sequencing was used to test whether CD8+ T cell activation and differentiation in Susac syndrome was antigen driven. The study compared CD8+ T cell repertoire clonality among 12 healthy donors, around 14 Susac syndrome patients and fewer than 19 multiple sclerosis patients.

High-throughput TCR beta sequencing profiled peripheral blood CD8+ and CD4+ T cells from healthy donors, Susac syndrome patients and multiple sclerosis patients. Treatment-naive patients with stable or active relapsing-remitting disease fulfilling revised McDonald criteria were used as multiple sclerosis controls. CD8+ TEMRA cells were enriched by FACS, while bulk CD8+ and CD4+ T cells were purified by magnetic negative isolation. Blood was collected in EDTA tubes and processed within 24 hours, with PBMCs isolated through density gradient centrifugation. PBMCs destined for TCR sequencing were cryopreserved in liquid nitrogen and later thawed in a 37 °C water bath. The sorted or isolated CD4+, CD8+ and CD8+ TEMRA cells had a purity of 90% or higher. RNA was extracted using the RNeasy kit, and about 0.5 to 1 ug of the RNA was reverse transcribed with random hexamers. The immunoSEQ multiplex PCR assay, which covers 54 Vbeta and 13 Jbeta segments, was used to amplify TCR beta CDR3 regions. PCR amplification bias was corrected using a synthetic template baseline for primer optimization and computational correction. Per the authors' processing: Reads were assigned to V, D and J genes according to IMGT and analyzed in immunoSEQ Analyzer, with only productive sequences retained. To calculate clonality, Shannon entropy was normalized by log2 of the number of productive unique sequences and then subtracted from one. For each patient and control, public and private clones were evaluated within the 100 most prevalent clones. Clones were defined as Susac-specific if absent from the healthy and MS cohorts, from around 1,000 published viral clones and from other ImmuneACCESS disease sequences. TCRdb applied fastp at Q25 and MiXCR to the public reads, then kept only in-frame beta chains. Rows are combined by CDR3 protein, so each entry shows the most common genes and DNA. For this entry, the V and J calls and clone size follow TCRdb and not the study's own pipeline. This sample has about 290,000 distinct CDR3 sequences in its table, and 70% to 90% of those were observed once. The top ten clonotypes cover less than 0.2% of the sample.

Worth noting for this clonotype: No antigen is known for it. The sample holds no much larger clone one base away, and base qualities are not on file.

There are 13 amino acids in the CDR3, from cysteine to phenylalanine inclusive. Only CDR3 DNA is held: 39 bases, read in frame from base 1. Per the germline V gene (reference sequence), LNHDA is the CDR1 and SQIVND is the CDR2. V sheds 2 bases and J sheds 2 bases, leaving 7 bases between their ends. Summary of the overall study and its limitations: The study acknowledged that relatively few individuals were included in the TCR sequencing and HLA analysis.

The sequence came from a human donor with multiple sclerosis. The sequenced material came from CD8+ T cells from PBMCs. The sequence is built from TRBV19 and TRBJ2-7, with no D gene named confidently. Here is the DNA: TGTGCCAGTAGTATATCCTCCGCCTACGAGCAGTACTTC. Its product reads: CASSISSAYEQYF.